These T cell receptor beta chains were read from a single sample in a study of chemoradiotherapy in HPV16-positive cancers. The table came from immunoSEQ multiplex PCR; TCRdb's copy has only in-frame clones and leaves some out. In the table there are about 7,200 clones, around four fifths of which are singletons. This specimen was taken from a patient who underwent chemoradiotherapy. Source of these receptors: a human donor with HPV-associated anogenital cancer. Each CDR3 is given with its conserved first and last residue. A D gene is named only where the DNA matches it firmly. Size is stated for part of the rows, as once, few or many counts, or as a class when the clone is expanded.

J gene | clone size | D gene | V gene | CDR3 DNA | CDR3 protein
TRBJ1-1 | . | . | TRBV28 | TGTGCCAGCAGTTCCCGCCGCAGGGGTCGGACTGAAGCTTTCTTT | CASSSRRRGRTEAFF
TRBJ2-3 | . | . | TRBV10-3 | TGTGCCATCAGGGGGGACAGCACAGATACGCAGTATTTT | CAIRGDSTDTQYF
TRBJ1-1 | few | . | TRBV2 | TGTGCCAGCAGGCCCTTGGGGGGGACTGAAGCTTTCTTT | CASRPLGGTEAFF
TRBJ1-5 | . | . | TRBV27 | TGTGCCAGCAGTTTTGGCTCTACACAGCCCCAGCATTTT | CASSFGSTQPQHF
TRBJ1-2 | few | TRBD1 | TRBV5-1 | TGCGCCAGCAGCCCCGCCGGACAGGCAGTTGGCTACACCTTC | CASSPAGQAVGYTF
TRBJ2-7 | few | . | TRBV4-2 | TGTGCCAGCAGCCAAGAATGGCTAGCAGACTACGAGCAGTACTTC | CASSQEWLADYEQYF
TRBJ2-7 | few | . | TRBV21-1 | TGTGCCAGCAGCAAAAGCGGGGGGGCCAGTGAGCAGTACTTC | CASSKSGGASEQYF
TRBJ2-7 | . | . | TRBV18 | TGTGCCAGCTCACGCCGGGGGACAGATTACGAGCAGTACTTC | CASSRRGTDYEQYF
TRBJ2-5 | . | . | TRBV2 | TGTGCCAGCAGTGAAGAGGAGACCCAGTACTTC | CASSEEETQYF
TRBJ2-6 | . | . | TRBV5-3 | TGTGCCAGAAGCTTCTCGGGCTCTGGGGCCAACGTCCTGACTTTC | CARSFSGSGANVLTF
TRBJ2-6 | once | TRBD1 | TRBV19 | TGTGCCAGTAGCTTGGACAGGGCTGGGGCCAACGTCCTGACTTTC | CASSLDRAGANVLTF
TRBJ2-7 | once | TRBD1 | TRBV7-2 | TGTGCCAGCAGCTCCAGGACAGGGGTGCAGTACTTC | CASSSRTGVQYF
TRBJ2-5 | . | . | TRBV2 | TGTGCCAGCAGTGAAGGCGGGACCCAGTACTTC | CASSEGGTQYF
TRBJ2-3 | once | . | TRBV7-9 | TGTGCCAGCAGCCAACTCACAGATACGCAGTATTTT | CASSQLTDTQYF
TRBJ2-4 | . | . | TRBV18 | TGTGCCAGCTCAGGGGAGAACGCCAAAAACATTCAGTACTTC | CASSGENAKNIQYF
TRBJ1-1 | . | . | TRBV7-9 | TGTGCCAGCGAGGGGGGACTGAACACTGAAGCTTTCTTT | CASEGGLNTEAFF
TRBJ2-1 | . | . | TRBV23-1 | TGCGCCAGCAGTCACCCGGGGGTCTACGAGAATGAGCAGTTCTTC | CASSHPGVYENEQFF
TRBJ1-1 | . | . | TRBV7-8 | TGTGCCAGCAGCTCCCGAGAGTTAAACACTGAAGCTTTCTTT | CASSSRELNTEAFF
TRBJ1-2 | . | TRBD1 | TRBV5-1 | TGCGCCAGCAGCTTTACTTCAGGGGGCGCATTCTATGGCTACACCTTC | CASSFTSGGAFYGYTF
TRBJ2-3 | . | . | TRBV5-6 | TGTGCCAGCAGCTCCCCAGGTTATTACACAGATACGCAGTATTTT | CASSSPGYYTDTQYF
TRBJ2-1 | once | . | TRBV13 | TGTGCCAGCAGCTCCGGGGACTTCTCCTACAATGAGCAGTTCTTC | CASSSGDFSYNEQFF
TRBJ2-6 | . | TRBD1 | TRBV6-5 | TGTGCCAGCAGCCAACAGGGGGACGGGGCCAACGTCCTGACTTTC | CASSQQGDGANVLTF
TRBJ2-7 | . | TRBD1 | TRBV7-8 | TGTGCCAGCAGCTTAGGGTCCGGGGACAGGGTCTACGAGCAGTACTTC | CASSLGSGDRVYEQYF
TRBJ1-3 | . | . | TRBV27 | TGTGCCAGCAGTCCCCGCTCTGGAAACACCATATATTTT | CASSPRSGNTIYF
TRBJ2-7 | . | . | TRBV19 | TGTGCCAGTAGTTACGACGAGATGATAATGGTCCAGGGTACCTACGAGCAGTACTTC | CASSYDEMIMVQGTYEQYF
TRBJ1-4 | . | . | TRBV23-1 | TGCGCCAGCAGTCAATCCTCTAATGAAAAACTGTTTTTT | CASSQSSNEKLFF